The clone carrying this TCR beta chain was counted a few times. Its antigen is still unknown. The entry originates in a study of cytomegalovirus exposure and HLA in healthy donors. The study ran its PCR with 60 Vbeta and 13 Jbeta primers. Sequencing was performed with immunoSEQ multiplex PCR; in TCRdb, only in-frame clones are kept and a portion is missing. This table has roughly 180,000 clones, about 9% appearing once. Study results and limitations: A later analysis reportedly identified an Asian-associated ancestry cluster as carrying fewer N-insertions than the roughly 700-donor mean. Common viral pathogens were later found to be apparently linked to several of the most significant clusters.

The sequence was obtained from a woman aged 25 to 39 in good health and CMV-seropositive. Sequenced input: PBMCs.

The CDR3 nucleotides are TGTGCCAGCAGTTACACTTACAATGAGCAGTTCTTC. This sequence encodes CASSYTYNEQFF. The chain carries TRBV6-6 and TRBJ2-1; D is unresolved. This CDR3 has 12 residues. Looked up from germline, CDR1 is MNHNY and CDR2 is SVGAGI (reference sequence). V lost 2 bases, J lost 4 bases, and 3 bases lay in between.